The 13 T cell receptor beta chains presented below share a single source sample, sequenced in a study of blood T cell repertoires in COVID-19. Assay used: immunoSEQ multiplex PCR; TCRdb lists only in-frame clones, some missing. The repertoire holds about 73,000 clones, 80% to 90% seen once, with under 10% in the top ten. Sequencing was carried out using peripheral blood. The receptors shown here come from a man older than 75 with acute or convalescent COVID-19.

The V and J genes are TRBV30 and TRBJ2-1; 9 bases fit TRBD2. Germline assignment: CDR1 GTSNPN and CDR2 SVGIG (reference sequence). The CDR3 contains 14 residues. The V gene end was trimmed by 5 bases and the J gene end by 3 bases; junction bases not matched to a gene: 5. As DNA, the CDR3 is TGTGCCTGGGATAGCGGGAGCGGCTACAATGAGCAGTTCTTC. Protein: CAWDSGSGYNEQFF.

CDR3 coding DNA: TGTGCCTGGAGTGTTGGAGGGTTTGTTTCTGGAAACACCATATATTTT. This gives the protein CAWSVGGFVSGNTIYF. The chain joins TRBV30 to TRBJ1-3; D is undetermined. Trimming removed 0 bases from V and 1 base from J, with 13 bases in between. CDR3 length: 16 amino acids. The germline V gene encodes CDR1 GTSNPN and CDR2 SVGIG (reference sequence).

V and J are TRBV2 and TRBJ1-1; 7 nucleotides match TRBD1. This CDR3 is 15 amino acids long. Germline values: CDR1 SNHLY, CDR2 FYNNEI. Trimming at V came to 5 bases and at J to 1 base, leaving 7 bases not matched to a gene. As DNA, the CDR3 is TGTGCCAGCAGTCGACAGGGTACGCCGAACACTGAAGCTTTCTTT. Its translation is CASSRQGTPNTEAFF. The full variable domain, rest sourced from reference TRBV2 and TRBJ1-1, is EPEVTQTPSHQVTQMGQEVILRCVPISNHLYFYWYRQILGQKVEFLVSFYNNEISEKSEIFDDQFSVERPDGSNFTLKIRSTKLEDSAMYFCASSRQGTPNTEAFFGQGTRLTVV.

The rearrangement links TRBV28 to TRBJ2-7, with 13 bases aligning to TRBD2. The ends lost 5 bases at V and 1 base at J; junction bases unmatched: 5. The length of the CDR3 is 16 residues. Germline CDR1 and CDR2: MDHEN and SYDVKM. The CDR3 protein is CASSIGTSGTSYEQYF. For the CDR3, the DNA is TGTGCCAGCAGTATAGGGACTAGCGGGACATCCTACGAGCAGTACTTC.

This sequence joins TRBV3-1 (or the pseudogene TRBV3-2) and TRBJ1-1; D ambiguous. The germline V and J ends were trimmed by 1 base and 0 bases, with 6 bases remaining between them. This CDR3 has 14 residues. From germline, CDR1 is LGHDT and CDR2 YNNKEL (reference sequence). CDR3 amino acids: CASSQGRVNTEAFF. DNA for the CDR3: TGTGCCAGCAGCCAAGGGAGGGTGAACACTGAAGCTTTCTTT.

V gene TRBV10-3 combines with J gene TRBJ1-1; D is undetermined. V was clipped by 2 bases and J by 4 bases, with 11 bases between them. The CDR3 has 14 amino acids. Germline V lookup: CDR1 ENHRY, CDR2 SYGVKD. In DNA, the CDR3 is TGTGCCATCAGTGAGGGAGGCCCCCTCACTGAAGCTTTCTTT. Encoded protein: CAISEGGPLTEAFF.

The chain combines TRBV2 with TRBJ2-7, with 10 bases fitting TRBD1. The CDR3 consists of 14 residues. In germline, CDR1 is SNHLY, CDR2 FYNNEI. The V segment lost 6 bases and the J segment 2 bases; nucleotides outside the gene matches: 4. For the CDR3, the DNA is TGTGCCAGCAGCCGGACAGGGGGTCCCTACGAGCAGTACTTC. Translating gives CASSRTGGPYEQYF.

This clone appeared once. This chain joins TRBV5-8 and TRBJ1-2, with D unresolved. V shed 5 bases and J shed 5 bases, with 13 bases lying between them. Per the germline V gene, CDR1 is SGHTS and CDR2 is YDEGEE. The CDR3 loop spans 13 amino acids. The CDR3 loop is CASRIVPGYGYTF. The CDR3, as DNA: TGTGCCAGCAGGATCGTACCCGGTTATGGCTACACCTTC.

The CDR3 nucleotides are TGTGCCAGCAGCTTAAGGGAGGCAGGAAACACTGAAGCTTTCTTT. Its translation: CASSLREAGNTEAFF. The genes are TRBV7-3 and TRBJ1-1; D uncertain. The CDR3 has 15 amino acids. V was shortened by 1 base and J by 2 bases, with 11 bases between the two germline ends. The germline V gene encodes CDR1 SGHTA and CDR2 FQGTGA.

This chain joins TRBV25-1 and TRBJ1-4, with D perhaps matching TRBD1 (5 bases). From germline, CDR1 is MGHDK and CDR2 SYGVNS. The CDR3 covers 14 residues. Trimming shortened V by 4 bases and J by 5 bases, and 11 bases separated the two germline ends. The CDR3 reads CASSAQTVNEKLFF. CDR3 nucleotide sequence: TGTGCCAGCAGTGCCCAGACAGTAAATGAAAAACTGTTTTTT.

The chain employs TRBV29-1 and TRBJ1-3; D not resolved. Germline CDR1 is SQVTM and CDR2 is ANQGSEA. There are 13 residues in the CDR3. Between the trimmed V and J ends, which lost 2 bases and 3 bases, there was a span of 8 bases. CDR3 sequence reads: CSVELAGGNTIYF. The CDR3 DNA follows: TGCAGCGTTGAACTGGCGGGTGGAAACACCATATATTTT. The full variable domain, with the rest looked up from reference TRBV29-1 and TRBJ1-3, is SAVISQKPSRDICQRGTSLTIQCQVDSQVTMMFWYRQQPGQSLTLIATANQGSEATYESGFVIDKFPISRPNLTFSTLTVSNMSPEDSSIYLCSVELAGGNTIYFGEGSWLTVV.

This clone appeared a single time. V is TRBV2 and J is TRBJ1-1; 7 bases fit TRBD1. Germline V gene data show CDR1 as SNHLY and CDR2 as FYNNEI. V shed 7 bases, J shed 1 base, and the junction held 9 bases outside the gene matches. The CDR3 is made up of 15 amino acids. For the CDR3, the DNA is TGTGCCAGCACCCAACAGGGGATCGCGAACACTGAAGCTTTCTTT. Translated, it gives CASTQQGIANTEAFF.

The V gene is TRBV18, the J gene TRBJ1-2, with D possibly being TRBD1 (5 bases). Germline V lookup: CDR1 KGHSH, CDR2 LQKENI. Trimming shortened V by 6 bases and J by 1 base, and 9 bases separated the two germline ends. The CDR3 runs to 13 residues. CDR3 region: CASSYDSNYGYTF. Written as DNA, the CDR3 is TGTGCCAGCTCGTACGACAGTAACTATGGCTACACCTTC.